This T cell receptor (beta chain) originates from a study of blood T cell repertoires in COVID-19. Study background: COVID-19 samples collected from the United States, Italy and Spain covered acute and convalescent phases. PBMCs, B-cell-depleted T cells, or T cells were the source of the cDNA or gDNA that made up the material.

Germline-derived CDR1 and CDR2 are SNHLY and FYNNEI. V was clipped by 7 bases and J by 4 bases, with 10 bases between them. The length of the CDR3 is 13 residues. Authors' processing steps: Estimated nucleated cell counts came from reference gene primer amplification. Assay used: immunoSEQ multiplex PCR; TCRdb lists only in-frame clones, some missing. V, J and clone size are taken as reported in that table, and D and trimming were inferred from the DNA itself. Of fewer than 200,000 clones in the sample, 70% to 90% were seen once. The sequence was obtained from a young man who had recovered from COVID-19. The sample consisted of peripheral blood. The chain has TRBV2 and TRBJ2-2; possible D gene TRBD1, 5 bases. The DNA of the CDR3 is TGTGCCAGCAAACAGGAGATCACCGGGGAGCTGTTTTTT. Translated, it gives CASKQEITGELFF.